This TCR beta chain was sequenced during a study of cytomegalovirus exposure and HLA in healthy donors. Study findings and constraints: Of the V segments, some could not be distinguished, including TRBV6-2 and TRBV6-3, and were excluded.

CDR1 is SEHNR and CDR2 is FQNEAQ in the germline V gene (reference sequence). Trimming removed 8 bases from V and 0 bases from J, with 15 bases in between. The CDR3 is 15 residues long. Both 60 Vbeta primers and 13 Jbeta primers went into the PCR. Using immunoSEQ multiplex PCR, the repertoire was profiled, and TCRdb retains in-frame clones only, with some absent. The sample has about 98,000 clones, 70% to 80% seen once. As to this clone: Its antigen remains unknown.

The receptor comes from a man aged 18 to 35 in good health and CMV-seropositive. The J gene is TRBJ2-3, the V gene TRBV7-9, with D perhaps TRBD2 (6 bases). The sequenced material came from PBMCs. The CDR3, as DNA: TGTGCCAGCTTCGTGTGGGGGACTAGCACAGATACGCAGTATTTT. Protein sequence: CASFVWGTSTDTQYF.